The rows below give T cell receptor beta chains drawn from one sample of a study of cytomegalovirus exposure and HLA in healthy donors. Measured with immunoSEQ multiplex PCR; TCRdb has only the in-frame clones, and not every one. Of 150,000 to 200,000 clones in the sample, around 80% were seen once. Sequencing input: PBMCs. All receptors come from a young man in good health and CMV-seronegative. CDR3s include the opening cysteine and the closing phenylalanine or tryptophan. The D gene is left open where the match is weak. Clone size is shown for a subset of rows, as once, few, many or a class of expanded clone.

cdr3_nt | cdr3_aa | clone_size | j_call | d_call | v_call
TGTGCCAGCAGTTCGGGACTAGCGGGCGCCGGGGAGCTGTTTTTT | CASSSGLAGAGELFF | - | TRBJ2-2 | TRBD2 | TRBV6-6
TGTGCCAGCAGCTTATCGCAGGGCTCACCCCTCCACTTT | CASSLSQGSPLHF | - | TRBJ1-6 | - | TRBV11-3
TGTGCCAGCGGAACCCGGGGTACGAATGGCTACACCTTC | CASGTRGTNGYTF | - | TRBJ1-2 | - | TRBV27
TGTGCCAGCAGCGCAACTAGCGGGTGGGGCAATGAGCAGTTCTTC | CASSATSGWGNEQFF | - | TRBJ2-1 | TRBD2 | TRBV9
TGTGCCACCAGCAGTGGAGATAATCAGCCCCAGCATTTT | CATSSGDNQPQHF | - | TRBJ1-5 | - | TRBV15
TGTGCCAGCAGCCCCCGGGGGGGTGGCGGTTCCTACAATGAGCAGTTCTTC | CASSPRGGGGSYNEQFF | once | TRBJ2-1 | TRBD2 | TRBV28
TGTGCCAGCAGTTACCGACAGGGAGATACGCAGTATTTT | CASSYRQGDTQYF | - | TRBJ2-3 | TRBD1 | TRBV6-6
TGTGCCAGCAGATGGACTAGCGGGGGGGCCGGGGAGCTGTTTTTT | CASRWTSGGAGELFF | - | TRBJ2-2 | TRBD2 | TRBV6-5
TGTGCCAGCCACCCAAGTATGTGGAGTACTGAAGCTTTCTTT | CASHPSMWSTEAFF | few | TRBJ1-1 | - | TRBV11-1
TGTGCCAGCAGCTCATCCGGCGGGGCTGATTATGGCTACACCTTC | CASSSSGGADYGYTF | - | TRBJ1-2 | - | TRBV7-8
TGTGCCAGCAGTCCCCTCCCCCGCGGGCCTTTTAGGGACGAGCAGTACTTC | CASSPLPRGPFRDEQYF | - | TRBJ2-7 | - | TRBV28
TGCGCCAGCAGAGAGGATCCCTACAATGAGCAGTTCTTC | CASREDPYNEQFF | - | TRBJ2-1 | - | TRBV5-1
TGTGCCAGCAGCAATCCGGGACTAGTTGACTACGAGCAGTACTTC | CASSNPGLVDYEQYF | once | TRBJ2-7 | TRBD2 | TRBV7-9
TGTGCCAGCAGTCGAAATAGCGGGGGAGCGGACTACGAGCAGTACTTC | CASSRNSGGADYEQYF | - | TRBJ2-7 | TRBD2 | TRBV11-2
TGTGCCAGCTCACCAGAGATGAGGGAGACCCAGTACTTC | CASSPEMRETQYF | - | TRBJ2-5 | - | TRBV18
TGTGCCAGCTCACCGCGGACAGGGGGGCCCACAGATACGCAGTATTTT | CASSPRTGGPTDTQYF | - | TRBJ2-3 | TRBD1 | TRBV18
TGTGCCAGCAGTTCTAGCGGACAAGGGCATGGCTACACCTTC | CASSSSGQGHGYTF | - | TRBJ1-2 | - | TRBV27
TGTGCCAGCAGCCAAGAGCGGGTTACCTACAATGAGCAGTTCTTC | CASSQERVTYNEQFF | - | TRBJ2-1 | - | TRBV14
TGTGCCAGCAGTAAAAAAGGGGGCGAGCAGTACTTC | CASSKKGGEQYF | - | TRBJ2-7 | - | TRBV27
TGTGCCAGCAGCTTAGGGGGGGGGCTCGACGAGCAGTACTTC | CASSLGGGLDEQYF | - | TRBJ2-7 | - | TRBV7-9
TGTGCCAGCAGCATGACAGGCCTAAACTCCTACGAGCAGTACTTC | CASSMTGLNSYEQYF | - | TRBJ2-7 | - | TRBV7-9
TGTGCCACCCGACAGGGAGGCTCGCACACTGAAGCTTTCTTT | CATRQGGSHTEAFF | - | TRBJ1-1 | TRBD1 | TRBV28
TGTGCCAGCAGCTTAAATGGGGAGTTCTCGAGAGAGCAGTACTTC | CASSLNGEFSREQYF | - | TRBJ2-7 | - | TRBV7-3
TGCGCCAGCATTACCTTTCAGGGATCCTACAATGAGCAGTTCTTC | CASITFQGSYNEQFF | - | TRBJ2-1 | - | TRBV23-1
TGTGCCAGCAGCTTCGGACTACCTTTACTCTTC | CASSFGLPLLF | - | TRBJ2-1 | - | TRBV7-2
TGCGCCAGCAGCCCGAGACTAGCCCTGGACACCGGGGAGCTGTTTTTT | CASSPRLALDTGELFF | - | TRBJ2-2 | TRBD2 | TRBV4-1
TGTGCCTGGACAGGGGTCCTCTCTGGAAACACCATATATTTT | CAWTGVLSGNTIYF | - | TRBJ1-3 | - | TRBV30
TGTGCCAGCAGTCTGCCGACAGGGGATGAAAAACTGTTTTTT | CASSLPTGDEKLFF | once | TRBJ1-4 | TRBD1 | TRBV28
TGTGCCAGCAGCGTCCTAGCGGGGAGCTCCTACAATGAGCAGTTCTTC | CASSVLAGSSYNEQFF | - | TRBJ2-1 | TRBD2 | TRBV9
TGTGCCAGCAGCTTAGGCCTGGGAGTCTATGGCTACACCTTC | CASSLGLGVYGYTF | - | TRBJ1-2 | - | TRBV13
TGTGCCAGCTCACCAGTTGCGGGCGTCAACACCGGGGAGCTGTTTTTT | CASSPVAGVNTGELFF | - | TRBJ2-2 | - | TRBV18
TGTGCCAGCAGCTTAGGTCTCCAGGGGGATGGCTACGAGCAGTACTTC | CASSLGLQGDGYEQYF | - | TRBJ2-7 | TRBD1 | TRBV13
TGTGCCTGGAGTACTGGAACTATCTTCAATCAGCCCCAGCATTTT | CAWSTGTIFNQPQHF | once | TRBJ1-5 | - | TRBV30
TGCGCCAGCACCTTGACTAGCGGGGGGACCACCTACAATGAGCAGTTCTTC | CASTLTSGGTTYNEQFF | - | TRBJ2-1 | TRBD2 | TRBV5-1
TGTGCCAGCAGTCCCCATAAAATTTACCGAGACGAGCAGTACTTC | CASSPHKIYRDEQYF | - | TRBJ2-7 | - | TRBV27
TGTGCCAGCACCCCGGTAGCGGGGGGCAGCACAGATACGCAGTATTTT | CASTPVAGGSTDTQYF | - | TRBJ2-3 | TRBD2 | TRBV27
TGCGCCAGCAGCCTACGGACTAGCGGGAACAATGAGCAGTTCTTC | CASSLRTSGNNEQFF | - | TRBJ2-1 | TRBD2 | TRBV5-1
TGTGCCAGCAGCTTAGCCGGCCTGACATCAGAACTGTTTTTT | CASSLAGLTSELFF | - | TRBJ1-4 | - | TRBV7-9
TGTGCCAGCAGTTACTCGGGTTTCCGGGGGGCCTACGAGCAGTACTTC | CASSYSGFRGAYEQYF | - | TRBJ2-7 | TRBD2 | TRBV6-5
TGTGCCAGCAGCGTAGAGGCAGGGGCTGTCTACGAGCAGTACTTC | CASSVEAGAVYEQYF | - | TRBJ2-7 | - | TRBV9
TGTGCCAGTCGAGTAATGCCAGGGGCGGGGGGCCGGAGTACGCAGTATTTT | CASRVMPGAGGRSTQYF | - | TRBJ2-3 | TRBD2 | TRBV19
TGTGCCAGCGGAGCCGGACAGAACACCGGGGAGCTGTTTTTT | CASGAGQNTGELFF | few | TRBJ2-2 | - | TRBV7-6
TGTGCCTGGATAGGACTATCTCTGGGGGCTTTCTTT | CAWIGLSLGAFF | - | TRBJ1-1 | - | TRBV30
TGTGCCAGTTCTCAGCCTGGGACACCGGAATCCTACGAGCAGTACTTC | CASSQPGTPESYEQYF | - | TRBJ2-7 | - | TRBV19
TGCGCCAGCAGCTGGACAGGTAACGGACCCTATGGCTACACCTTC | CASSWTGNGPYGYTF | - | TRBJ1-2 | TRBD1 | TRBV5-1
TGTGCCAGCAGGACCGGGACAGGGGGCTACGAGCAGTACTTC | CASRTGTGGYEQYF | - | TRBJ2-7 | TRBD1 | TRBV6-6
TGTGCCAGCAGCTTCGCGCCCAAACTAGCGACTTACGAGCAGTACTTC | CASSFAPKLATYEQYF | - | TRBJ2-7 | TRBD2 | TRBV11-1